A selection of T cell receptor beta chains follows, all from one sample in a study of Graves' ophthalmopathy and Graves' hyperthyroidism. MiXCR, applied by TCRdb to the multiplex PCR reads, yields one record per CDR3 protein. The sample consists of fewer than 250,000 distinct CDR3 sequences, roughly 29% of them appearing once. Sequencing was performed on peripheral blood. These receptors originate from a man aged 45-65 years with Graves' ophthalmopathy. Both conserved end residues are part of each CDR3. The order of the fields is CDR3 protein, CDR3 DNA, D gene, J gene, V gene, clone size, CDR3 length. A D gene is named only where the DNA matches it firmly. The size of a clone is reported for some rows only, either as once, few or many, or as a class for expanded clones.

CDR3 protein: CASSLRAGGAYEQYF
CDR3 DNA: TGTGCCAGCAGTTTACGGGCAGGAGGAGCCTACGAGCAGTACTTC
D gene: NA
J gene: TRBJ2-7
V gene: TRBV28
clone size: NA
CDR3 length: 15

CDR3 protein: CASSHGGSYEQYF
CDR3 DNA: TGTGCCAGCAGCCACGGGGGCTCCTACGAGCAGTACTTC
D gene: NA
J gene: TRBJ2-7
V gene: TRBV28
clone size: few
CDR3 length: 13

CDR3 protein: CASASGRREETQYF
CDR3 DNA: TGTGCCAGCGCTAGCGGGAGGAGGGAAGAGACCCAGTACTTC
D gene: TRBD2
J gene: TRBJ2-5
V gene: TRBV6-1
clone size: many
CDR3 length: 14

CDR3 protein: CASSKRQGWEQYF
CDR3 DNA: TGTGCCAGCAGCAAACGCCAAGGGTGGGAGCAGTACTTC
D gene: NA
J gene: TRBJ2-7
V gene: TRBV6-5
clone size: many
CDR3 length: 13

CDR3 protein: CASSPPRRPRDEQYF
CDR3 DNA: TGTGCCAGCAGCCCCCCACGAAGACCCAGGGACGAGCAGTACTTC
D gene: NA
J gene: TRBJ2-7
V gene: TRBV6-1
clone size: NA
CDR3 length: 15

CDR3 protein: CAISAGRTYEQYF
CDR3 DNA: TGTGCCATCAGTGCAGGACGGACCTACGAGCAGTACTTC
D gene: NA
J gene: TRBJ2-7
V gene: TRBV10-3
clone size: many
CDR3 length: 13

CDR3 protein: CASSDSRRQFGNTIYF
CDR3 DNA: TGTGCCAGCAGTGATTCCCGGCGACAGTTTGGAAACACCATATATTTT
D gene: NA
J gene: TRBJ1-3
V gene: TRBV25-1
clone size: NA
CDR3 length: 16

CDR3 protein: CASSLSNLGSPLHF
CDR3 DNA: TGTGCCAGCAGTTTATCGAATCTGGGTTCACCCCTCCACTTT
D gene: NA
J gene: TRBJ1-6
V gene: TRBV27
clone size: many
CDR3 length: 14

CDR3 protein: CAWSVLDTIYF
CDR3 DNA: TGTGCCTGGAGTGTACTTGACACCATATATTTT
D gene: NA
J gene: TRBJ1-3
V gene: TRBV30
clone size: many
CDR3 length: 11

CDR3 protein: CSARVQSRYGYTF
CDR3 DNA: TGCAGTGCTAGAGTACAGTCTCGGTATGGCTACACCTTC
D gene: NA
J gene: TRBJ1-2
V gene: TRBV20-1
clone size: NA
CDR3 length: 13

CDR3 protein: CASRTIRDSSYEQYF
CDR3 DNA: TGTGCCAGCAGAACCATCCGGGACAGCTCCTACGAGCAGTACTTC
D gene: TRBD1
J gene: TRBJ2-7
V gene: TRBV6-1
clone size: NA
CDR3 length: 15

CDR3 protein: CASSLVGQGLTYEQYF
CDR3 DNA: TGTGCCAGCAGTTTAGTGGGACAGGGGTTAACCTACGAGCAGTACTTC
D gene: TRBD1
J gene: TRBJ2-7
V gene: TRBV28
clone size: NA
CDR3 length: 16

CDR3 protein: CASSVISGLNTGELFF
CDR3 DNA: TGTGCCAGTAGCGTTATTAGCGGGCTAAACACCGGGGAGCTGTTTTTT
D gene: TRBD2
J gene: TRBJ2-2
V gene: TRBV19
clone size: many
CDR3 length: 16

CDR3 protein: CASSAEWGQPNYGYTF
CDR3 DNA: TGTGCCAGCAGTGCCGAGTGGGGACAGCCTAACTATGGCTACACCTTC
D gene: TRBD1
J gene: TRBJ1-2
V gene: TRBV25-1
clone size: many
CDR3 length: 16

CDR3 protein: CASSPLPGGYGYTF
CDR3 DNA: TGTGCCAGCAGTCCCCTCCCGGGGGGCTATGGCTACACCTTC
D gene: NA
J gene: TRBJ1-2
V gene: TRBV6-1
clone size: NA
CDR3 length: 14

CDR3 protein: CASRRQGRQPQHF
CDR3 DNA: TGTGCCAGCAGGCGACAGGGGCGCCAGCCCCAGCATTTT
D gene: TRBD1
J gene: TRBJ1-5
V gene: TRBV12-3/TRBV12-4
clone size: NA
CDR3 length: 13

CDR3 protein: CASAVGQETQYF
CDR3 DNA: TGTGCCAGCGCTGTAGGCCAAGAGACCCAGTACTTC
D gene: NA
J gene: TRBJ2-5
V gene: TRBV28
clone size: many
CDR3 length: 12

CDR3 protein: CASSVGTGELFF
CDR3 DNA: TGTGCCAGCAGCGTAGGAACCGGGGAGCTGTTTTTT
D gene: NA
J gene: TRBJ2-2
V gene: TRBV12-3/TRBV12-4
clone size: many
CDR3 length: 12

CDR3 protein: CASSLDSSNQPQHF
CDR3 DNA: TGTGCCAGCAGCTTAGACAGTAGCAATCAGCCCCAGCATTTT
D gene: NA
J gene: TRBJ1-5
V gene: TRBV7-6
clone size: many
CDR3 length: 14

CDR3 protein: CAWSVGRMTEAFF
CDR3 DNA: TGTGCCTGGAGTGTGGGGCGTATGACTGAAGCTTTCTTT
D gene: NA
J gene: TRBJ1-1
V gene: TRBV30
clone size: many
CDR3 length: 13

CDR3 protein: CASSLGFRETQYF
CDR3 DNA: TGTGCCAGCAGTTTAGGGTTCCGGGAGACCCAGTACTTC
D gene: NA
J gene: TRBJ2-5
V gene: TRBV12-3/TRBV12-4
clone size: few
CDR3 length: 13

CDR3 protein: CASSLGLGPGTEAFF
CDR3 DNA: TGTGCCAGCAGTTTAGGGCTGGGACCGGGGACTGAAGCTTTCTTT
D gene: NA
J gene: TRBJ1-1
V gene: TRBV12-3/TRBV12-4
clone size: NA
CDR3 length: 15

CDR3 protein: CASTLDGYEQYF
CDR3 DNA: TGTGCCAGTACCTTAGACGGCTACGAGCAGTACTTC
D gene: NA
J gene: TRBJ2-7
V gene: TRBV19
clone size: many
CDR3 length: 12

CDR3 protein: CASSYYRQGSYEQYF
CDR3 DNA: TGTGCCAGCAGTTACTATAGACAGGGTTCCTACGAGCAGTACTTC
D gene: TRBD1
J gene: TRBJ2-7
V gene: TRBV6-5
clone size: many
CDR3 length: 15

CDR3 protein: CASSNTRGSYEQYF
CDR3 DNA: TGCGCCAGCAGCAACACTCGGGGTTCCTACGAGCAGTACTTC
D gene: NA
J gene: TRBJ2-7
V gene: TRBV5-1
clone size: many
CDR3 length: 14

CDR3 protein: CASSLSGFDEAFF
CDR3 DNA: TGTGCCAGCAGTTTATCGGGGTTCGATGAAGCTTTCTTT
D gene: NA
J gene: TRBJ1-1
V gene: TRBV12-3/TRBV12-4
clone size: NA
CDR3 length: 13

CDR3 protein: CASSQQVIQNTEAFF
CDR3 DNA: TGCGCCAGCAGCCAACAGGTAATCCAGAACACTGAAGCTTTCTTT
D gene: NA
J gene: TRBJ1-1
V gene: TRBV4-1
clone size: NA
CDR3 length: 15

CDR3 protein: CASSYSGRTRETQYF
CDR3 DNA: TGTGCCAGCAGTTACTCCGGTCGGACCAGGGAGACCCAGTACTTC
D gene: NA
J gene: TRBJ2-5
V gene: TRBV6-5
clone size: NA
CDR3 length: 15

CDR3 protein: CASSSTGVRPYGYTF
CDR3 DNA: TGTGCCAGCAGTTCGACAGGGGTTCGTCCCTATGGCTACACCTTC
D gene: TRBD1
J gene: TRBJ1-2
V gene: TRBV27
clone size: many
CDR3 length: 15

CDR3 protein: CASRARTVVTNYGYTF
CDR3 DNA: TGTGCCAGCAGGGCCCGGACTGTGGTTACTAACTATGGCTACACCTTC
D gene: NA
J gene: TRBJ1-2
V gene: TRBV6-5
clone size: many
CDR3 length: 16

CDR3 protein: CASSGQRSFF
CDR3 DNA: TGTGCCAGCAGTGGACAGCGATCTTTCTTT
D gene: NA
J gene: TRBJ1-1
V gene: TRBV12-3/TRBV12-4
clone size: many
CDR3 length: 10

CDR3 protein: CASSPRQGTSNYGYTF
CDR3 DNA: TGCGCCAGCAGCCCAAGACAGGGGACCTCTAACTATGGCTACACCTTC
D gene: TRBD1
J gene: TRBJ1-2
V gene: TRBV4-1
clone size: NA
CDR3 length: 16

CDR3 protein: CASLFQTANTEAFF
CDR3 DNA: TGTGCCAGCCTTTTTCAGACCGCGAACACTGAAGCTTTCTTT
D gene: NA
J gene: TRBJ1-1
V gene: TRBV6-1
clone size: NA
CDR3 length: 14

CDR3 protein: CASSFPGGEQYF
CDR3 DNA: TGTGCCAGCAGCTTCCCAGGGGGCGAGCAGTACTTC
D gene: TRBD1
J gene: TRBJ2-7
V gene: TRBV5-6
clone size: many
CDR3 length: 12

CDR3 protein: CASSSTSGLYNEQFF
CDR3 DNA: TGTGCCAGCAGCTCCACTTCGGGACTTTACAATGAGCAGTTCTTC
D gene: NA
J gene: TRBJ2-1
V gene: TRBV7-2
clone size: NA
CDR3 length: 15

CDR3 protein: CAWSYRRGDEQYF
CDR3 DNA: TGTGCCTGGAGTTACCGGCGAGGGGACGAGCAGTACTTC
D gene: NA
J gene: TRBJ2-7
V gene: TRBV30
clone size: NA
CDR3 length: 13

CDR3 protein: CSVVGGQGTYEQYF
CDR3 DNA: TGCAGCGTTGTGGGGGGACAGGGGACCTACGAGCAGTACTTC
D gene: TRBD1
J gene: TRBJ2-7
V gene: TRBV29-1
clone size: many
CDR3 length: 14

CDR3 protein: CASSLIRVLASNQPQHF
CDR3 DNA: TGTGCCAGCAGTTTAATACGGGTCTTAGCTAGCAATCAGCCCCAGCATTTT
D gene: NA
J gene: TRBJ1-5
V gene: TRBV28
clone size: few
CDR3 length: 17

CDR3 protein: CASTRDMRETQYF
CDR3 DNA: TGTGCCAGCACCCGGGACATGCGGGAGACCCAGTACTTC
D gene: NA
J gene: TRBJ2-5
V gene: TRBV6-1
clone size: NA
CDR3 length: 13

CDR3 protein: CADSKSGVTEAFF
CDR3 DNA: TGTGCCGATAGTAAGTCGGGGGTCACTGAAGCTTTCTTT
D gene: NA
J gene: TRBJ1-1
V gene: TRBV12-3/TRBV12-4
clone size: NA
CDR3 length: 13